Listed below are T cell receptor beta chains from one sample, sequenced in a study of T cell changes during pregnancy in multiple sclerosis. Some clones are missing from TCRdb's copy, which holds only in-frame ones; the method was immunoSEQ multiplex PCR. The sample has roughly 46,000 clones, around 93% seen once. Sequences were derived from peripheral blood, sampled in the third trimester of pregnancy. These receptors all come from a female donor with multiple sclerosis, enrolled in a pregnancy study. Each CDR3 is given with its conserved first and last residue. The order of the fields is clone size, V gene, J gene, D gene, CDR3 DNA, CDR3 protein. D genes are given only for firm matches. Only part of the rows carry a size: once, few, many, or a class if the clone is expanded.

abundance: once
v_gene: TRBV27
j_gene: TRBJ1-5
d_gene: NA
CDR3nt: TGTGCCAGCGGTCAGACTTACAGCAATCAGCCCCAGCATTTT
CDR3aa: CASGQTYSNQPQHF

abundance: NA
v_gene: TRBV4-2
j_gene: TRBJ1-1
d_gene: TRBD1
CDR3nt: TGTGCCACCACAGGGGAATTAGAAGCTTTCTTT
CDR3aa: CATTGELEAFF

abundance: NA
v_gene: TRBV27
j_gene: TRBJ2-2
d_gene: NA
CDR3nt: TGTGCCAGCAGTTTGGGGGGTTGGCCGATAGGCACCGGGGAGCTGTTTTTT
CDR3aa: CASSLGGWPIGTGELFF

abundance: NA
v_gene: TRBV6-4
j_gene: TRBJ2-3
d_gene: TRBD1
CDR3nt: TGTGCCAGCAGTCCCGGACAGGACACAGATACGCAGTATTTT
CDR3aa: CASSPGQDTDTQYF

abundance: NA
v_gene: TRBV5-1
j_gene: TRBJ1-2
d_gene: NA
CDR3nt: TGCGCCAGCAGCTTGGGCTGGGGCGCAGATGGCTACACCTTC
CDR3aa: CASSLGWGADGYTF

abundance: few
v_gene: TRBV6-5
j_gene: TRBJ1-1
d_gene: NA
CDR3nt: TGTGCCAGCAGTTCATATCCGGTGAACACTGAAGCTTTCTTT
CDR3aa: CASSSYPVNTEAFF

abundance: NA
v_gene: TRBV4-3
j_gene: TRBJ2-1
d_gene: TRBD2
CDR3nt: TGCGCCAGCAGCCCTCAGCGGGAGAGTTACAATGAGCAGTTCTTC
CDR3aa: CASSPQRESYNEQFF

abundance: NA
v_gene: TRBV28
j_gene: TRBJ1-3
d_gene: NA
CDR3nt: TGTGCCAGCAGTATTGGACAGACGCACTCTGGAAACACCATATATTTT
CDR3aa: CASSIGQTHSGNTIYF

abundance: NA
v_gene: TRBV28
j_gene: TRBJ2-3
d_gene: TRBD1
CDR3nt: TGTGCCAGCAGTGGACAGGGCACAGATACGCAGTATTTT
CDR3aa: CASSGQGTDTQYF

abundance: NA
v_gene: TRBV6-6
j_gene: TRBJ1-5
d_gene: NA
CDR3nt: TGTGCCAGCAGTTACAGCAGGGTAAGCAATCAGCCCCAGCATTTT
CDR3aa: CASSYSRVSNQPQHF

abundance: NA
v_gene: TRBV13
j_gene: TRBJ2-7
d_gene: TRBD1
CDR3nt: TGTGCCAGCAGACCCACCGGGACAGAGACCTACGAGCAGTACTTC
CDR3aa: CASRPTGTETYEQYF

abundance: few
v_gene: TRBV28
j_gene: TRBJ2-7
d_gene: TRBD2
CDR3nt: TGTGCCAGCAGTTTTTTAGCGGGAGCTCGTGAGCAGTACTTC
CDR3aa: CASSFLAGAREQYF

abundance: NA
v_gene: TRBV18
j_gene: TRBJ1-2
d_gene: TRBD1
CDR3nt: TGTGCCAGCTCACCAGGACAGGGTGTTAACAACTATGGCTACACCTTC
CDR3aa: CASSPGQGVNNYGYTF

abundance: NA
v_gene: TRBV7-3
j_gene: TRBJ2-2
d_gene: NA
CDR3nt: TGTGCCAGCAGCTTAAGCAGGGGAAGGAACACCGGGGAGCTGTTTTTT
CDR3aa: CASSLSRGRNTGELFF

abundance: NA
v_gene: TRBV27
j_gene: TRBJ2-3
d_gene: TRBD2
CDR3nt: TGTGCCAGCAGTTTCAGAGGCGGGAGAGCTCGGACAGATACGCAGTATTTT
CDR3aa: CASSFRGGRARTDTQYF

abundance: NA
v_gene: TRBV4-3
j_gene: TRBJ1-5
d_gene: NA
CDR3nt: TGCGCCAGCAGCCAAGGAATTCCGGGACTGCACAATCAGCCCCAGCATTTT
CDR3aa: CASSQGIPGLHNQPQHF

abundance: NA
v_gene: TRBV6-4
j_gene: TRBJ1-1
d_gene: NA
CDR3nt: TGTGCCAGCAGTGATCGGGATGGAACTGAAGCTTTCTTT
CDR3aa: CASSDRDGTEAFF

abundance: NA
v_gene: TRBV9
j_gene: TRBJ2-2
d_gene: NA
CDR3nt: TGTGCCAGCAGGGCCAGTTGGCTGTTTTTT
CDR3aa: CASRASWLFF

abundance: NA
v_gene: TRBV2
j_gene: TRBJ2-3
d_gene: TRBD2
CDR3nt: TGTGCCAGCAGGGTTGGGCCGGTGACTAGCCCGGCATCAGATACGCAGTATTTT
CDR3aa: CASRVGPVTSPASDTQYF

abundance: NA
v_gene: TRBV5-6
j_gene: TRBJ1-2
d_gene: TRBD1
CDR3nt: TGTGCCAGCAGCCCGGGACAGGGGGCGTATGGCTACACCTTC
CDR3aa: CASSPGQGAYGYTF

abundance: NA
v_gene: TRBV19
j_gene: TRBJ2-5
d_gene: TRBD1
CDR3nt: TGTGCCAGTAGTATCATGACAGGGGGTGACCAGTACTTC
CDR3aa: CASSIMTGGDQYF

abundance: NA
v_gene: TRBV7-3
j_gene: TRBJ2-1
d_gene: TRBD2
CDR3nt: TGTGCCAGCAGCTCCGGGACTAGCGGGAGTGATGAGCAGTTCTTC
CDR3aa: CASSSGTSGSDEQFF

abundance: NA
v_gene: TRBV7-9
j_gene: TRBJ2-5
d_gene: TRBD2
CDR3nt: TGTGCCAGCAGCGCTAGCGGGGGGAGAGAGACCCAGTACTTC
CDR3aa: CASSASGGRETQYF

abundance: NA
v_gene: TRBV4-3
j_gene: TRBJ2-2
d_gene: NA
CDR3nt: TGCGCCAGCAGCCTCGAAGGAGTGACAGGCTCGAACACCGGGGAGCTGTTTTTT
CDR3aa: CASSLEGVTGSNTGELFF

abundance: NA
v_gene: TRBV6-6
j_gene: TRBJ2-5
d_gene: TRBD1
CDR3nt: TGTGCCAGCAGTTATCCTAACAGGGGGCGGGAGACCCAGTACTTC
CDR3aa: CASSYPNRGRETQYF

abundance: NA
v_gene: TRBV19
j_gene: TRBJ1-5
d_gene: NA
CDR3nt: TGTGCCAGTAGTATAGTACGGGTTAATCAGCCCCAGCATTTT
CDR3aa: CASSIVRVNQPQHF

abundance: NA
v_gene: TRBV7-9
j_gene: TRBJ2-4
d_gene: NA
CDR3nt: TGTGCCAGCAGCGCCGAACAGGCCATTCAGTACTTC
CDR3aa: CASSAEQAIQYF

abundance: NA
v_gene: TRBV6-5
j_gene: TRBJ1-6
d_gene: TRBD1
CDR3nt: TGTGCCAGCAGTCACAGGGGTGGAAATTCACCCCTCCACTTT
CDR3aa: CASSHRGGNSPLHF

abundance: NA
v_gene: TRBV9
j_gene: TRBJ2-1
d_gene: NA
CDR3nt: TGTGCCAGCAGCGTAGGAGTGGACTCGGGCAATGAGCAGTTCTTC
CDR3aa: CASSVGVDSGNEQFF

abundance: NA
v_gene: TRBV9
j_gene: TRBJ2-3
d_gene: NA
CDR3nt: TGTGCCAGCAGCCCAGAGCGAAGAAACACAGATACGCAGTATTTT
CDR3aa: CASSPERRNTDTQYF

abundance: NA
v_gene: TRBV7-3
j_gene: TRBJ2-3
d_gene: NA
CDR3nt: TGTGCCAGCAGCTTAACGGTGACTACCACAGATACGCAGTATTTT
CDR3aa: CASSLTVTTTDTQYF

abundance: NA
v_gene: TRBV2
j_gene: TRBJ2-7
d_gene: NA
CDR3nt: TGTGCCAGCGCCCAACTTCTAGCTTACGAGCAGTACTTC
CDR3aa: CASAQLLAYEQYF

abundance: NA
v_gene: TRBV6-6
j_gene: TRBJ1-1
d_gene: NA
CDR3nt: TGTGCCAGCAGTTACCAAGATGCAACACGAGGCACTGAAGCTTTCTTT
CDR3aa: CASSYQDATRGTEAFF

abundance: NA
v_gene: TRBV27
j_gene: TRBJ2-3
d_gene: TRBD1
CDR3nt: TGTGCCAGCAGTTTGGAGACAGGGGTGACAGATACGCAGTATTTT
CDR3aa: CASSLETGVTDTQYF

abundance: NA
v_gene: TRBV14
j_gene: TRBJ1-4
d_gene: NA
CDR3nt: TGTGCCAGCAGCCAAGAAGGGGATTCGCGCGAAAAACTGTTTTTT
CDR3aa: CASSQEGDSREKLFF

abundance: once
v_gene: TRBV10-3
j_gene: TRBJ2-1
d_gene: TRBD2
CDR3nt: TGTGCCATTACCCTAGCGGAGTCCTACAATGAGCAGTTCTTC
CDR3aa: CAITLAESYNEQFF

abundance: NA
v_gene: TRBV6-5
j_gene: TRBJ2-5
d_gene: NA
CDR3nt: TGTGCCAGCAGTTACTCGAGGGGGTTTGGCGAGACCCAGTACTTC
CDR3aa: CASSYSRGFGETQYF

abundance: NA
v_gene: TRBV4-3
j_gene: TRBJ2-7
d_gene: TRBD2
CDR3nt: TGCGCCAGCAGCCAAGGGCGGGAGTCCCCTCGCGAGCAGTACTTC
CDR3aa: CASSQGRESPREQYF

abundance: NA
v_gene: TRBV11-3
j_gene: TRBJ1-2
d_gene: TRBD1
CDR3nt: TGTGCCAGCAGCTTCGGTTCACAGGGGGCCTATGGCTACACCTTC
CDR3aa: CASSFGSQGAYGYTF

abundance: NA
v_gene: TRBV27
j_gene: TRBJ2-5
d_gene: TRBD2
CDR3nt: TGTGCCAGCAGTTTATCCCGACTAGCGGGAGGACGTGAGACCCAGTACTTC
CDR3aa: CASSLSRLAGGRETQYF

abundance: NA
v_gene: TRBV7-2
j_gene: TRBJ2-1
d_gene: TRBD2
CDR3nt: TGTGCCAGCAGCTCCTCGGGACTAGCGTTGGGCAATGAGCAGTTCTTC
CDR3aa: CASSSSGLALGNEQFF